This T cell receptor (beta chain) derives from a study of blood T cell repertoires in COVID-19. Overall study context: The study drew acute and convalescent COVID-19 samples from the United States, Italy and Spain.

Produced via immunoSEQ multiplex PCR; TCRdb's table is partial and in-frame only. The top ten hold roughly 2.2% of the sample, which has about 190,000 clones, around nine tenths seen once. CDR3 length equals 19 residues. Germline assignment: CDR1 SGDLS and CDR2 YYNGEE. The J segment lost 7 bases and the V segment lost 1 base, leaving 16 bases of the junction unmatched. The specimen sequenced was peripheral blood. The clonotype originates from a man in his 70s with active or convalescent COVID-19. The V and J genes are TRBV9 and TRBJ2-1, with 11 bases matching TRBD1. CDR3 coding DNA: TGTGCCAGCAGCGTACACGGGACAGGGGGATTCGGTCCGTATAATGAGCAGTTCTTC. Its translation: CASSVHGTGGFGPYNEQFF.